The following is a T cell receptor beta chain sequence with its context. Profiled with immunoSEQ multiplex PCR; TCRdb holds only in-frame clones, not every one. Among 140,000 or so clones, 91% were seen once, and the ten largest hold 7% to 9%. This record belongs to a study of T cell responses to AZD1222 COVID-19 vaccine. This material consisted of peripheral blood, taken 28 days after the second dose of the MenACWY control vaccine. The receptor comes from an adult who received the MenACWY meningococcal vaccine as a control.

CDR3 loop: CARTGGVNTEAFF. The CDR3 DNA sequence: TGTGCCAGAACGGGGGGCGTGAACACTGAAGCTTTCTTT. The chain joins TRBV2 to TRBJ1-1, with D possibly matching TRBD1 (6 bases). The CDR3 extends over 13 amino acids. Trimming cost V 9 bases and J 0 bases, with 11 bases left between them. Germline CDR1 reads SNHLY; CDR2 reads FYNNEI.